A single sample gave rise to the 32 T cell receptor beta chains below, sequenced in a study of graft-versus-host responses after intestinal transplantation. Graft samples were processed, releasing intraepithelial and lamina propria lymphocytes. Repertoires were generated with immunoSEQ multiplex PCR, while TCRdb's copy carries only in-frame clones and drops some. The profile shows 9,500 to 15,000 clones, about 68% of them singletons. The material sequenced was ileum tissue, taken 142 days after intestinal transplantation. All receptors derive from a human patient who received an intestinal transplant, so some T cells may come from the graft donor.

This chain links TRBV15 with TRBJ2-7; 9 bases match TRBD1. The CDR3 spans 16 residues. Germline V CDR1 and CDR2: LNHNV, YYDKDF (reference sequence). With 0 bases clipped from V and 5 bases from J, the junction kept 8 bases outside the gene matches. The CDR3 sequence: CATSRERGQGPNEQYF. The CDR3 region has the DNA TGTGCCACCAGCAGAGAGCGGGGACAGGGCCCCAACGAGCAGTACTTC.

The V and J genes are TRBV10-2 and TRBJ2-1; TRBD2 agrees at 8 bases. Germline V gene sequence: CDR1 WSHSY, CDR2 SAAADI. Trimming took 8 bases from V and 4 from J; bases not matched to a gene: 10. The CDR3 sequence is 15 residues long. CDR3 nucleotide sequence: TGCGCCAGCGCCGGGGGGGCCCTCCTTTACAATGAGCAGTTCTTC. Translating gives CASAGGALLYNEQFF.

J is TRBJ2-1 and V is TRBV6-1; 12 bases agree with TRBD2. The CDR3 is 15 residues long. The germline CDR1 and CDR2 sequences are MNHNS and SASEGT. The trim removed 5 bases at V and 4 bases at J, leaving 3 bases unmatched. The DNA for the CDR3 is TGTGCCAGCAGTCTAGCGGGGGGGGCTTACAATGAGCAGTTCTTC. The encoded protein is CASSLAGGAYNEQFF.

The V gene is TRBV19, the J gene TRBJ2-5; D is possibly TRBD2 (6 bases). Trimming pared 6 bases from V and 5 bases from J, leaving 22 bases between. There are 16 residues in the CDR3. Germline lookup yields CDR1 LNHDA and CDR2 SQIVND (reference sequence). The CDR3 region has the DNA TGTGCCAGTAGCCGACCCGGGGGACCCTCTTCGGAGACCCAGTACTTC. This codes for CASSRPGGPSSETQYF.

This clone was counted once. This chain connects TRBV4-2 to TRBJ2-5, with 12 positions matching TRBD2. Trimming at V came to 4 bases and at J to 1 base, leaving 7 bases not matched to a gene. CDR3 size: 17 residues. Germline V gene lookup returns CDR1 LGHNA and CDR2 YNFKEQ. CDR3 nucleotides: TGTGCCAGCAGCCCCCGACTAGCGGGGGCCCTCCAAGAGACCCAGTACTTC. As protein: CASSPRLAGALQETQYF.

By share, this clone ranks as medium-sized. The chain is built from TRBV6-4 and TRBJ2-3; TRBD2 aligns across 7 bases. The CDR3 is 16 amino acids. Germline V CDR1 and CDR2: MRHNA, SNTAGT. Trimming took 7 bases from V and 0 from J; bases not matched to a gene: 10. The CDR3 DNA reads TGTGCCAGCAACGAGAACAGCGGGGCCAGCACAGATACGCAGTATTTT. As protein: CASNENSGASTDTQYF.

Only a few counts were recorded for this clone. Here the CDR3 DNA reads TGCGCCAGCAGCTTGGCCCCGGGACAGGGAGGGCCGAACACTGAAGCTTTCTTT. Amino acid sequence: CASSLAPGQGGPNTEAFF. This chain uses TRBV5-1 with TRBJ1-1; 9 positions match TRBD1. CDR3 size: 18 residues. Trimming took 0 bases from V and 1 from J; bases not matched to a gene: 10. The germline V gene has CDR1 SGHRS and CDR2 YFSETQ.

By share of the sample, this clone is medium-sized. This sequence joins TRBV5-1 and TRBJ2-1; 9 bases map to TRBD1. The V gene end was trimmed by 3 bases and the J gene end by 6 bases; junction bases not matched to a gene: 4. The CDR3 runs 14 residues. Germline V CDR1 and CDR2: SGHRS, YFSETQ. CDR3 DNA: TGCGCCAGCAGCTCCAGGACAGGGGCCAATGAGCAGTTCTTC. Translating gives CASSSRTGANEQFF.

The CDR3 DNA reads as TGTGCCTGGAAACGGTCCAGCGGGGGCACAGATACGCAGTATTTT. Translating gives CAWKRSSGGTDTQYF. The V and J genes are TRBV30 and TRBJ2-3; 7 nucleotides line up with TRBD2. The CDR3 sequence is 15 residues long. The ends lost 4 bases at V and 1 base at J; junction bases unmatched: 8. CDR1 is GTSNPN and CDR2 is SVGIG in the germline V gene (reference sequence).

The chain has TRBV9 and TRBJ2-7; maybe TRBD2 (5 bases). Trimming shortened V by 6 bases and J by 0 bases, and 13 bases separated the two germline ends. CDR1 SGDLS and CDR2 YYNGEE come from the germline V gene. CDR3 length equals 14 residues. The CDR3 here is CASTQEASSYEQYF. The CDR3 DNA is TGTGCCAGCACCCAGGAGGCTAGCTCCTACGAGCAGTACTTC.

This clone was counted only a few times. The chain employs TRBV11-2 and TRBJ2-7; D gene uncertain. The V end lost 5 bases, the J end lost 3 bases, and 5 bases lay between the germline ends. Germline CDR1 reads SGHAT; CDR2 reads FQNNGV. The CDR3 has 11 residues. CDR3 DNA sequence: TGTGCCAGCAGCCGGTACTACGAGCAGTACTTC. Translation gives CASSRYYEQYF.

V gene TRBV7-2 combines with J gene TRBJ2-1, with D perhaps TRBD2 (5 bases). The germline CDR1 and CDR2 sequences are SGHTA and FQGNSA. The CDR3 length is 13 residues. The germline V and J ends were trimmed by 5 bases and 6 bases, with 11 bases remaining between them. The CDR3 DNA reads as TGTGCCAGCAGCCCCAAGACTATCAATGAGCAGTTCTTC. Protein: CASSPKTINEQFF.

This clone has more than one count but fewer than ten. CDR3 sequence: CASRAINSPLHF. The CDR3 DNA follows: TGTGCCAGCAGAGCAATAAATTCACCCCTCCACTTT. The chain couples TRBV25-1 to TRBJ1-6, with D hard to call. Germline-derived CDR1 and CDR2 are MGHDK and SYGVNS. CDR3 length: 12 amino acids. Deletions cut 6 bases from V and 7 bases from J, with 7 bases between.

The chain uses TRBV2 and TRBJ2-7; D perhaps matches TRBD2 (5 bases). Trimming took off 3 bases at V and 7 bases at J, with 13 bases between the two ends. This CDR3 has 13 amino acids. Germline V lookup: CDR1 SNHLY, CDR2 FYNNEI. CDR3: CASSDEGLGEQYF. As DNA, the CDR3 is TGTGCCAGCAGTGACGAGGGATTAGGGGAGCAGTACTTC.

The rearrangement uses TRBV5-1 and TRBJ2-1; possibly TRBD2 for D (7 bases). The germline V and J ends were trimmed by 0 bases and 8 bases, with 18 bases remaining between them. The CDR3 is 16 residues long. Per the germline V gene, CDR1 is SGHRS and CDR2 is YFSETQ. The CDR3 spells CASSLALWGGGDEQFF. CDR3 in DNA: TGCGCCAGCAGCTTGGCCCTGTGGGGGGGCGGGGATGAGCAGTTCTTC.

Here the CDR3 DNA reads TGCAGCGTTACACAGGGGGAAGACTATGGCTACACCTTC. Translated: CSVTQGEDYGYTF. The chain couples TRBV29-1 to TRBJ1-2; 8 bases are a match to TRBD1. The CDR3 covers 13 residues. The J segment lost 3 bases and the V segment lost 5 bases, leaving 5 bases of the junction unmatched. CDR1 and CDR2 from the germline V gene are SQVTM and ANQGSEA.

The V gene is TRBV27, the J gene TRBJ2-7; 10 bases line up with TRBD2. The CDR3 spans 15 residues. Looked up from germline, CDR1 is MNHEY and CDR2 is SMNVEV (reference sequence). The V gene end was trimmed by 4 bases and the J gene end by 2 bases; junction bases not matched to a gene: 5. The CDR3 DNA reads as TGTGCCAGCAGTTGGGCTAGCGGGAGCGCCTACGAGCAGTACTTC. Amino acid sequence: CASSWASGSAYEQYF.

V usage is TRBV27 and J usage is TRBJ2-2; 10 bases line up with TRBD2. The V segment lost 7 bases and the J segment 4 bases; nucleotides outside the gene matches: 9. Germline-derived CDR1 and CDR2 are MNHEY and SMNVEV (reference sequence). CDR3 size: 16 residues. The CDR3, as DNA: TGTGCCAGCACCCAACGAGCGGGAGGGATCACCGGGGAGCTGTTTTTT. As protein: CASTQRAGGITGELFF.

The CDR3 here is CATSPPSGGAGEQFF. CDR3 coding DNA: TGTGCCACCTCCCCTCCTAGCGGGGGGGCAGGCGAGCAGTTCTTC. This chain joins TRBV15 and TRBJ2-1; 12 nucleotides line up with TRBD2. Germline V gives CDR1 LNHNV, CDR2 YYDKDF (reference sequence). Trimming cost V 8 bases and J 10 bases; bases outside gene matches: 12. CDR3 size: 15 residues.

This clone has just a few counts. The chain uses TRBV7-6 and TRBJ2-5; the D gene is possibly TRBD2 (5 bases). The CDR3 spans 16 residues. Germline-derived CDR1 and CDR2 are SGHVS and FNYEAQ. V dropped 5 bases and J dropped 6 bases, with 22 bases sitting between them. In DNA form, the CDR3 reads TGTGCCAGCAGCCCCCAAAGCCGGACTCCCGGGCAGACCCAGTACTTC. This sequence encodes CASSPQSRTPGQTQYF.

The CDR3 region has the DNA TGTGCCAGCAGCCAAGACACGGAGGGGCCCACAGATACGCAGTATTTT. Translating gives CASSQDTEGPTDTQYF. This chain uses TRBV4-2 with TRBJ2-3; maybe TRBD2 (6 bases). CDR3 length: 16 amino acids. Germline CDR1 and CDR2: LGHNA and YNFKEQ. The ends were cut back, 0 bases at V and 2 bases at J, with 12 bases in the middle.

The chain has TRBV21-1 and TRBJ1-2. TRBV21-1 is recorded as a pseudogene. The CDR3 extends over 17 amino acids. In nucleotides, the CDR3 is TGTGCCAGCAGCAAAGCCGAATCGGGGGGGAAGGGCTATGGCTACACCTTC. It codes for CASSKAESGGKGYGYTF.

The chain employs TRBV7-9 and TRBJ2-5, with TRBD2 identical over 7 bases. V dropped 7 bases and J dropped 1; count of bases not matched to a gene: 6. This CDR3 has 14 residues. Germline lookup yields CDR1 SEHNR and CDR2 FQNEAQ (reference sequence). The CDR3 DNA reads as TGTGCCAGCACGTCTAGCGGTCGCCAAGAGACCCAGTACTTC. Protein: CASTSSGRQETQYF. The whole variable domain, filled in from reference TRBV7-9 and TRBJ2-5, reads DTGVSQNPRHKITKRGQNVTFRCDPISEHNRLYWYRQTLGQGPEFLTYFQNEAQLEKSRLLSDRFSAERPKGSFSTLEIQRTEQGDSAMYLCASTSSGRQETQYFGPGTRLLVL.

V and J are TRBV6-5 and TRBJ2-1; D might be TRBD2 (5 bases). V was trimmed by 2 bases and J by 2 bases, leaving 13 bases between them. The germline V gene encodes CDR1 MNHEY and CDR2 SVGAGI. The CDR3 sequence is 16 residues long. In nucleotides, the CDR3 is TGTGCCAGCAGTTACCTCCGCGGAGGCGCCTACAATGAGCAGTTCTTC. Translation gives CASSYLRGGAYNEQFF.

This clone was seen just once. The V call is TRBV5-1, the J call TRBJ1-5; D unresolved. V was clipped by 0 bases and J by 4 bases, with 5 bases between them. This CDR3 comprises 13 residues. Germline assignment: CDR1 SGHRS and CDR2 YFSETQ. CDR3 region: CASSLVRNQPQHF. Written as DNA, the CDR3 is TGCGCCAGCAGCTTGGTCAGAAATCAGCCCCAGCATTTT.

This chain joins TRBV28 and TRBJ2-5; perhaps TRBD1 as D (7 bases). CDR1 is MDHEN and CDR2 is SYDVKM in the germline V gene. The CDR3 contains 14 residues. Trimming removed 5 bases from V and 7 bases from J, with 17 bases in between. The CDR3: CASSQTGEVGTQYF. As DNA, the CDR3 is TGTGCCAGCAGTCAAACAGGGGAGGTGGGGACCCAGTACTTC.

V usage is TRBV29-1 and J usage is TRBJ1-2, with 7 bases matching TRBD1. The length of the CDR3 is 11 residues. J lost 6 bases, V lost 4 bases, and 2 bases had no gene match. Germline CDR1 is SQVTM and CDR2 is ANQGSEA. The CDR3: CSVGQGDGYTF. CDR3 coding DNA: TGCAGCGTTGGGCAGGGGGATGGCTACACCTTC.

The V gene is TRBV6-5, the J gene TRBJ1-1; D perhaps matches TRBD1 (6 bases). V dropped 5 bases and J dropped 1 base, with 8 bases sitting between them. The CDR3 runs to 13 residues. Germline V gives CDR1 MNHEY, CDR2 SVGAGI. This CDR3 is CASSPTGNTEAFF. CDR3 coding DNA: TGTGCCAGCAGTCCGACAGGGAACACTGAAGCTTTCTTT.

The chain links TRBV27 to TRBJ2-5; D perhaps matches TRBD2 (5 bases). Trimming removed 6 bases from V and 4 bases from J, with 12 bases in between. The CDR3 sequence is 13 residues long. Germline CDR1 reads MNHEY; CDR2 reads SMNVEV (reference sequence). The CDR3 coding sequence is TGTGCCAGCAGCGTTGGACTCCGAGAGACCCAGTACTTC. Translating gives CASSVGLRETQYF.

The chain joins TRBV21-1 to TRBJ2-1; the table's D call of TRBD2 was not tested on the DNA. TRBV21-1 is deemed a pseudogene. This CDR3 is 14 amino acids long. In nucleotides, the CDR3 is TGTGCCAGCAGCAAAATTCGGGGGGGGAATGAGCAGTTCTTC. Translating it yields CASSKIRGGNEQFF.

This clone was seen a handful of times. This chain connects TRBV5-6 to TRBJ1-3; D gene uncertain. This CDR3 is 14 amino acids long. Germline V gene lookup returns CDR1 SGHDT and CDR2 YYEEEE. Between the trimmed V and J ends, which lost 5 bases and 2 bases, there was a span of 11 bases. The CDR3 sequence: CASSSLLPGNTIYF. CDR3 in DNA: TGTGCCAGCAGTTCCCTTCTTCCTGGAAACACCATATATTTT.

The chain employs TRBV4-2 and TRBJ2-7, with D perhaps TRBD2 (5 bases). Germline values: CDR1 LGHNA, CDR2 YNFKEQ. V was shortened by 4 bases and J by 5 bases, with 15 bases between the two germline ends. The length of the CDR3 is 14 residues. CDR3: CASSPREGENEQYF. DNA for the CDR3: TGTGCCAGCAGCCCTCGAGAGGGTGAGAACGAGCAGTACTTC.